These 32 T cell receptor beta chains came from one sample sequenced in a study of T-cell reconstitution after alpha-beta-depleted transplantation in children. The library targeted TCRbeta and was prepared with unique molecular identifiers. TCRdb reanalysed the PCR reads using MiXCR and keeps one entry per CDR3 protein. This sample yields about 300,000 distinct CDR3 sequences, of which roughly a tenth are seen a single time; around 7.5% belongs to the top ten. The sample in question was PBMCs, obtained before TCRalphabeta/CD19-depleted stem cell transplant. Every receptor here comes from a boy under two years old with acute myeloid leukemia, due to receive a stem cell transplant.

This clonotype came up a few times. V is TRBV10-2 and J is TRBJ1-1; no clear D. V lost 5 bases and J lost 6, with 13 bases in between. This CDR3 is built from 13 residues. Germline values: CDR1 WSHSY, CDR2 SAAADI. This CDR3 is CASSPFEGSEAFF. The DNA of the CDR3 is TGCGCCAGCAGTCCGTTTGAGGGATCTGAAGCTTTCTTT.

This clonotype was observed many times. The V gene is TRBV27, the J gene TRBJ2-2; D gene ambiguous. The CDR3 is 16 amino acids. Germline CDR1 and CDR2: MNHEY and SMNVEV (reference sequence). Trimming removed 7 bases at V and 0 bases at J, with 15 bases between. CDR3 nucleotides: TGTGCCAGCACTCAAAGGTTCGGGTCGAACACCGGGGAGCTGTTTTTT. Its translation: CASTQRFGSNTGELFF.

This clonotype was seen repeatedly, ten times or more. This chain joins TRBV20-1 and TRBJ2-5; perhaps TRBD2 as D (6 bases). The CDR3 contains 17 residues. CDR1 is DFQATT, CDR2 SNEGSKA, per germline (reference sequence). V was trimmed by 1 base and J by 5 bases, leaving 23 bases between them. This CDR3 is CSARGGSGRSRTETQYF. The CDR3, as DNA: TGCAGTGCTAGAGGCGGTAGCGGAAGGTCTAGGACTGAGACCCAGTACTTC.

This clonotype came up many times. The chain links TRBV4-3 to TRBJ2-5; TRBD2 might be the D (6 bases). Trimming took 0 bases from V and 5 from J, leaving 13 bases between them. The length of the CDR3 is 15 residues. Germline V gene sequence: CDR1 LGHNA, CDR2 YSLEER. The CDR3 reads CASSQDWGVRETQYF. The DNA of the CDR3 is TGCGCCAGCAGCCAAGATTGGGGGGTCCGGGAGACCCAGTACTTC.

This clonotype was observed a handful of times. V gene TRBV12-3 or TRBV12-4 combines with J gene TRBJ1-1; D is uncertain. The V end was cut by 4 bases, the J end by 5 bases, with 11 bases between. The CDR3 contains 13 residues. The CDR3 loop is CASSSRLGTEAFF. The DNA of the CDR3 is TGTGCCAGCAGTTCCAGGCTGGGGACTGAAGCTTTCTTT.

As DNA, the CDR3 is TGTGCCAGTAATCGCGGGGAAGGGGGGAAAGCTTTCTTT. Its protein is CASNRGEGGKAFF. The rearrangement uses TRBV19 and TRBJ1-1; a possible D gene is TRBD1 (6 bases). V gave up 7 bases and J gave up 9 bases, with 18 bases separating them. Per germline, CDR1 LNHDA and CDR2 SQIVND (reference sequence). The CDR3 is made up of 13 amino acids.

The DNA of the CDR3 is TGTGCCAGCAGTGAATGGGGGACAGGGGGGTCACCCCTCCACTTT. It is translated as CASSEWGTGGSPLHF. The gene calls are TRBV25-1 and TRBJ1-6, with TRBD1 matching 11 bases. The CDR3 has 15 amino acids. CDR1 MGHDK and CDR2 SYGVNS come from the germline V gene. V trimming: 1 base; J trimming: 10 bases; junction bases outside the gene matches: 3.

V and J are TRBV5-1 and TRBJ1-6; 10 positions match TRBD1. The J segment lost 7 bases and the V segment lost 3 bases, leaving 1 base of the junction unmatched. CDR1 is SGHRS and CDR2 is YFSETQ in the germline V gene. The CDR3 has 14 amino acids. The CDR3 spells CASSWTGGNSPLHF. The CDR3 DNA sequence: TGCGCCAGCAGCTGGACAGGGGGAAATTCACCCCTCCACTTT.

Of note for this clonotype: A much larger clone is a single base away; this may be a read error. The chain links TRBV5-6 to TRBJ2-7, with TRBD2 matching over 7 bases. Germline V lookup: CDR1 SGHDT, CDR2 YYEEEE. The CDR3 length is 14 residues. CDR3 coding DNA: TGTGCCGGCAGACGCAGCGGGACCATATACGAGCAGTACTTC. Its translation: CAGRRSGTIYEQYF.

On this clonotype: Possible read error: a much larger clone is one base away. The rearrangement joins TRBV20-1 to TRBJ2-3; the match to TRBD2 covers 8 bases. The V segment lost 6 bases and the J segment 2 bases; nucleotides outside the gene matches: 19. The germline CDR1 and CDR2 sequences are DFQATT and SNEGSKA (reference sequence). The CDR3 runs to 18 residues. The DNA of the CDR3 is TGCAGTGCAGCCCTTCGGGGGCGGGGGGAAGCGGCCACAGATACGCAGTATTTT. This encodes CSAALRGRGEAATDTQYF.

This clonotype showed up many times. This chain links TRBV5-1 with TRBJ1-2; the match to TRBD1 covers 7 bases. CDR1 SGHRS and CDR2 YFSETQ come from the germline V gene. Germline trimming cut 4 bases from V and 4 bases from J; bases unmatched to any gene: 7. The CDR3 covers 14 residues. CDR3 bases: TGCGCCAGCAGCCACGGGACAGCTCTCTATGGCTACACCTTC. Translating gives CASSHGTALYGYTF. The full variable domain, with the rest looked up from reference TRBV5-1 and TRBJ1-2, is KAGVTQTPRYLIKTRGQQVTLSCSPISGHRSVSWYQQTPGQGLQFLFEYFSETQRNKGNFPGRFSGRQFSNSRSEMNVSTLELGDSALYLCASSHGTALYGYTFGSGTRLTVV.

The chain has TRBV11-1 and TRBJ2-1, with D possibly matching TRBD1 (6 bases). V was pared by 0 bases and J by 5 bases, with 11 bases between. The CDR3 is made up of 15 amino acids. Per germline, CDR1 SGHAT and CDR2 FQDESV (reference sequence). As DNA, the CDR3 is TGTGCCAGCAGCTTAGCAGGGGGTCCGAACAATGAGCAGTTCTTC. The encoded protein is CASSLAGGPNNEQFF.

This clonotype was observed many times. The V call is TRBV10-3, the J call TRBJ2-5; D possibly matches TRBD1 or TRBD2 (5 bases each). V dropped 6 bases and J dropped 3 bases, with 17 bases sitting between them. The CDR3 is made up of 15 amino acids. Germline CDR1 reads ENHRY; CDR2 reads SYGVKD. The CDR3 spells CAISGIQVGKETQYF. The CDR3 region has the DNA TGTGCCATCAGCGGGATACAGGTTGGGAAAGAGACCCAGTACTTC.

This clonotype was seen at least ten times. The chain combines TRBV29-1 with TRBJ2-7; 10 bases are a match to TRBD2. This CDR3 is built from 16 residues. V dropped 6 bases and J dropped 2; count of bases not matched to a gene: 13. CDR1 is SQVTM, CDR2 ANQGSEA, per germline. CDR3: CSVVSQVLAGAYEQYF. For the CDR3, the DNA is TGCAGCGTGGTATCACAGGTTCTAGCGGGAGCCTACGAGCAGTACTTC.

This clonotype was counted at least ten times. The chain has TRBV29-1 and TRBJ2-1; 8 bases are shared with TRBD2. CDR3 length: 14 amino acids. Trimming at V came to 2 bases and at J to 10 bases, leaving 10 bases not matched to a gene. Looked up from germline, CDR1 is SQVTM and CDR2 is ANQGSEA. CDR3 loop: CSVEKREGLQEQFF. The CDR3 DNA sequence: TGCAGCGTTGAAAAACGGGAGGGCCTCCAGGAGCAGTTCTTC.

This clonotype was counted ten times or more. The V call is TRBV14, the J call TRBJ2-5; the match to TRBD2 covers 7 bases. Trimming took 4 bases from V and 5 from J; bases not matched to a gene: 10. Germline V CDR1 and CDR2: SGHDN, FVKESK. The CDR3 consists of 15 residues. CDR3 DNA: TGTGCCAGCAGCCTGGGACTATTCGAGGTGGAGACCCAGTACTTC. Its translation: CASSLGLFEVETQYF.

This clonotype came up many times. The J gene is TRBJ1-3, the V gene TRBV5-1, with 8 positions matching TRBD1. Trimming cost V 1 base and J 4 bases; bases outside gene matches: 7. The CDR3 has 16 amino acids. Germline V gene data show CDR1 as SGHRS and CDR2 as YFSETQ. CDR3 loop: CASSLIPGQGGNTIYF. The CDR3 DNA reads TGCGCCAGCAGCTTGATCCCCGGACAGGGCGGAAACACCATATATTTT.

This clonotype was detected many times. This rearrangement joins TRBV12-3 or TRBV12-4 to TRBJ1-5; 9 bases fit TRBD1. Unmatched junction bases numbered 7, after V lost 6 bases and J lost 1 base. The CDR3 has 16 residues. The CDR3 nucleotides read TGTGCCAGCAGGCCGGGACAGGGATTAAGCAATCAGCCCCAGCATTTT. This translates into CASRPGQGLSNQPQHF.

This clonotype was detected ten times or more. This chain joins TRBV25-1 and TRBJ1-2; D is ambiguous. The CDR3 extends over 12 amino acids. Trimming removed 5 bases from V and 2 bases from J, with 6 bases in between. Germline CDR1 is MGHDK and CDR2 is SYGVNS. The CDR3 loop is CASSKPNYGYTF. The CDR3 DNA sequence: TGTGCCAGCAGTAAGCCCAACTATGGCTACACCTTC.

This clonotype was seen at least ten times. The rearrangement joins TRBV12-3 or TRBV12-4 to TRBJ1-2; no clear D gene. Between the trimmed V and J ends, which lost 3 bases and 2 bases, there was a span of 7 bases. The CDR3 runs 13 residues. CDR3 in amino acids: CASSLRQNYGYTF. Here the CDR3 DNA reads TGTGCCAGCAGTTTGAGGCAGAACTATGGCTACACCTTC.

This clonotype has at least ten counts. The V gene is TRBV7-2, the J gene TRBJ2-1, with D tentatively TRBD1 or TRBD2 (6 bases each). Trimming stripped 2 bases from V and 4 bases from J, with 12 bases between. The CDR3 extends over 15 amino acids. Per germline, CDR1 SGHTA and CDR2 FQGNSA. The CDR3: CASSLMGGIYNEQFF. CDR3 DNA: TGTGCCAGCAGCTTAATGGGGGGCATATACAATGAGCAGTTCTTC.

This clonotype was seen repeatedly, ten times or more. This CDR3 reads CASSFLGTVYNEQFF. The DNA of the CDR3 is TGTGCCAGCAGCTTCCTTGGGACAGTTTACAATGAGCAGTTCTTC. The V call is TRBV11-2, the J call TRBJ2-1; 7 nucleotides match TRBD1. The V gene end was trimmed by 3 bases and the J gene end by 4 bases; junction bases not matched to a gene: 6. The CDR3 is 15 amino acids. CDR1 and CDR2 from the germline V gene are SGHAT and FQNNGV. The variable domain in full, with the rest retrieved from reference TRBV11-2 and TRBJ2-1, is EAGVAQSPRYKIIEKRQSVAFWCNPISGHATLYWYQQILGQGPKLLIQFQNNGVVDDSQLPKDRFSAERLKGVDSTLKIQPAKLEDSAVYLCASSFLGTVYNEQFFGPGTRLTVL.

The CDR3: CASSPPGLAGGPGEQYF. Written as DNA, the CDR3 is TGTGCCAGCAGCCCGCCGGGACTAGCGGGAGGGCCCGGGGAGCAGTACTTC. This chain connects TRBV7-9 to TRBJ2-7, with TRBD2 identical over 16 bases. The germline CDR1 and CDR2 sequences are SEHNR and FQNEAQ (reference sequence). The ends lost 5 bases at V and 7 bases at J; junction bases unmatched: 11. The CDR3 spans 17 residues.

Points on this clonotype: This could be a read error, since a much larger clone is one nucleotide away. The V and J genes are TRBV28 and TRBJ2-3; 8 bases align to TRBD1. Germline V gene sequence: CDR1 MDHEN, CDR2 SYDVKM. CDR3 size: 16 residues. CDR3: CASGLADRGFTDTQYF. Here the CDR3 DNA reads TGTGCCAGCGGTTTGGCTGACAGGGGATTCACAGATACGCAGTATTTT.

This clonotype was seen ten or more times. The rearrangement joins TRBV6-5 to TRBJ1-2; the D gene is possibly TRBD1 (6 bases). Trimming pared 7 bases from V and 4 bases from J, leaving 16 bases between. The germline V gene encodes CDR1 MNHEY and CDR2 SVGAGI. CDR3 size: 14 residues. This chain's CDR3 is CASKFGQSIYGYTF. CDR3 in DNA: TGTGCCAGCAAATTTGGACAGTCAATCTATGGCTACACCTTC.

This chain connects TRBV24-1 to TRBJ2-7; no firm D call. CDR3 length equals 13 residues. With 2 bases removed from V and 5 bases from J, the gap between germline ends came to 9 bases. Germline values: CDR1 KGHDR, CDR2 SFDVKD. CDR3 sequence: CATSDSGQHEQYF. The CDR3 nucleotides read TGTGCCACCAGTGATTCGGGTCAGCACGAGCAGTACTTC.

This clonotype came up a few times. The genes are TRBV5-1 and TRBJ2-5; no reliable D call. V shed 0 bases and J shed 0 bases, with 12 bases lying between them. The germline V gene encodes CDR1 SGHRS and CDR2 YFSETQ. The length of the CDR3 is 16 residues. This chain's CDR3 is CASSLAAGGDQETQYF. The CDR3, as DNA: TGCGCCAGCAGCTTGGCGGCAGGTGGCGACCAAGAGACCCAGTACTTC.

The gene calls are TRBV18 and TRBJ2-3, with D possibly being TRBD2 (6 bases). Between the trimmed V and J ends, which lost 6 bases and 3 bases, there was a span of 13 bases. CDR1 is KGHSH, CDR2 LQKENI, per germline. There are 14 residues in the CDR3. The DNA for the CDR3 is TGTGCCAGCTCGGTCTCTCGGGGGACAGATACGCAGTATTTT. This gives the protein CASSVSRGTDTQYF. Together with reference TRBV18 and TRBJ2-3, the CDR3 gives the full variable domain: NAGVMQNPRHLVRRRGQEARLRCSPMKGHSHVYWYRQLPEEGLKFMVYLQKENIIDESGMPKERFSAEFPKEGPSILRIQQVVRGDSAAYFCASSVSRGTDTQYFGPGTRLTVL.

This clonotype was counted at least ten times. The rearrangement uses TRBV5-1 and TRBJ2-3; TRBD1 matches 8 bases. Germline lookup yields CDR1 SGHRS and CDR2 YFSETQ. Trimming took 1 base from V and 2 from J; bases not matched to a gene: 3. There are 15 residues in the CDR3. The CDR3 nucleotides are TGCGCCAGCAGCTTGCCGGACAGGGTCACAGATACGCAGTATTTT. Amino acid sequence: CASSLPDRVTDTQYF. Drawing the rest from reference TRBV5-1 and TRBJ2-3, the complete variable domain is KAGVTQTPRYLIKTRGQQVTLSCSPISGHRSVSWYQQTPGQGLQFLFEYFSETQRNKGNFPGRFSGRQFSNSRSEMNVSTLELGDSALYLCASSLPDRVTDTQYFGPGTRLTVL.

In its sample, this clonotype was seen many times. The CDR3 loop is CASSPPTGGWTEAFF. The CDR3 region has the DNA TGTGCCAGCAGCCCGCCAACAGGGGGCTGGACTGAAGCTTTCTTT. The rearrangement joins TRBV7-8 to TRBJ1-1; the match to TRBD1 covers 9 bases. Trimming at V came to 5 bases and at J to 5 bases, leaving 9 bases not matched to a gene. This CDR3 has 15 residues. Germline V gene sequence: CDR1 SGHVS, CDR2 FQNEAQ.

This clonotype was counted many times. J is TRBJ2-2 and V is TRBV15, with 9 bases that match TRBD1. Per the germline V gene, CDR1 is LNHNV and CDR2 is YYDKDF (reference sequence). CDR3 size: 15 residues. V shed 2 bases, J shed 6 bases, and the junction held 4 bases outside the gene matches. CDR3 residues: CATSRRTGEAGELFF. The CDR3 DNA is TGTGCCACCAGCAGAAGGACAGGGGAGGCCGGGGAGCTGTTTTTT.

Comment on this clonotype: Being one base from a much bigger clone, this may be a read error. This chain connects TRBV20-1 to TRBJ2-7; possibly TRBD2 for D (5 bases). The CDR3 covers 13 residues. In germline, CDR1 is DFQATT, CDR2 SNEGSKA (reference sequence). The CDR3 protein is CSARGENPYDQYF. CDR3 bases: TGCAGTGCTAGAGGGGAGAACCCCTACGACCAGTACTTC.